Described below is a single T cell receptor beta chain sequence and its context. There are 14 residues in the CDR3. Germline V gene lookup returns CDR1 GTSNPN and CDR2 SVGIG (reference sequence). V shed 0 bases and J shed 10 bases, with 16 bases lying between them. The data belong to a study of OX40 agonist ivuxolimab in advanced cancers. Sequencing used immunoSEQ multiplex PCR; TCRdb keeps in-frame clones, though not all of them. Of some 77,000 clones in the sample, roughly 93% were seen once. Sample: CD4+ or CD8+ T cells sorted from blood, taken in a trial of the OX40 agonist ivuxolimab. This clonotype was obtained from an adult with an advanced solid tumor such as melanoma, head and neck, liver or kidney cancer. The chain has TRBV30 and TRBJ2-1; D is undetermined. CDR3 loop: CAWSVVGLAGEQFF. CDR3 nucleotides: TGTGCCTGGAGTGTTGTTGGTTTGGCCGGAGAGCAGTTCTTC.